Listed here is a single T cell receptor beta chain. A single base separates this from a much larger clone, so it may be a read error. This entry belongs to a study of tumor-infiltrating lymphocytes in primary liver carcinoma. The authors made TCR beta cDNA from 500 ng total RNA with a constant-region primer. It was through three nested multiplex PCR rounds of slightly modified ARM-PCR that TCR beta libraries arose. Use of TRBV1-TRBV30 forward primers with a C-beta reverse primer characterized the first two PCR rounds, which lasted roughly 11 cycles each. Each CDR3 protein is one row after TCRdb ran MiXCR on the multiplex PCR reads. The repertoire holds about 60,000 distinct CDR3 sequences, with roughly two thirds as singletons. Joint extraction of RNA and DNA used roughly 19-31 mg of bulk tissue that was unsorted. The junction had 11 bases not matched to a gene; V was cut back by 5 bases and J by 12 bases. Per germline, CDR1 SGHAT and CDR2 FQDESV (reference sequence). This CDR3 region has 14 residues.

This clonotype was obtained from a man aged 40-50 years with primary liver carcinoma and hepatitis B virus infection. Material for sequencing was liver tumor tissue from sampling region 4. Subset noted: tumor region T4, right-lateral pole. The chain links TRBV11-1 to TRBJ2-1; TRBD2 matches at 9 bases. CDR3 residues: CASSPRVAGALQFF. CDR3 bases: TGTGCCAGCAGCCCGAGAGTAGCGGGAGCGCTGCAGTTCTTC.